A single sample gave rise to the 9 T cell receptor beta chains below, sequenced in a study of regulatory T cells in long-lasting Graves disease (dated by TCRdb to the early 2020s). The time point label of this sample denotes: newly diagnosed GD, antithyroid drugs for less than 3 months. For both TCR sequencing and RNA sequencing, RNA was extracted from PBMCs using TRIzol. Receptor libraries were prepared by multiplex PCR. The sequencing machine was an Illumina HiSeq 4000. TCR beta libraries were built with iRepertoire HTBI primers and Arm-PCR amplification of CDR3 regions. TCRdb trimmed the raw reads at Q25, called clones with MiXCR and kept productive beta chains. Entries that share a CDR3 protein sequence are merged under the most common genes and DNA. This sample gives 400,000 to 450,000 distinct CDR3 sequences in total; 16% of them show up just once. Roughly 10% of the sample belongs to the ten largest clones.

This sample also belongs to another study, concerning T cells in Graves' hyperthyroidism and ophthalmopathy.

The sample consisted of peripheral blood mononuclear cells (PBMCs), taken at new diagnosis, from a patient treated with antithyroid drugs. Source of these receptors: a woman aged 25 to 45 with Graves disease. Donor details come from another sample of the same person, matched by shared clones.

This clonotype was picked up many times. The rearrangement uses TRBV5-4 and TRBJ2-5; no reliable D call. V was trimmed by 4 bases and J by 9 bases, leaving 13 bases between them. CDR3 size: 12 residues. Germline CDR1 reads SGHNT; CDR2 reads YYREEE (reference sequence). The CDR3 protein is CASSLGDESQYF. The CDR3 region has the DNA TGTGCCAGCAGCCTTGGGGATGAGTCCCAGTACTTC.

Ten or more counts support this clonotype. V gene TRBV7-3 combines with J gene TRBJ2-2; TRBD2 agrees at 14 bases. Germline CDR1 is SGHTA and CDR2 is FQGTGA. With 5 bases clipped from V and 4 bases from J, the junction kept 6 bases outside the gene matches. This CDR3 has 17 amino acids. CDR3 residues: CASSTSGLAGGTGELFF. Here the CDR3 DNA reads TGTGCCAGCAGCACCTCTGGACTAGCGGGAGGCACCGGGGAGCTGTTTTTT.

The rearrangement uses TRBV19 and TRBJ2-1; D is perhaps TRBD1 (7 bases). The J call may be incorrect, as the DNA end agrees better with TRBJ2-5. The CDR3 is 12 residues long. Germline V lookup: CDR1 LNHDA, CDR2 SQIVND (reference sequence). As DNA, the CDR3 is TGTGCCAGTAGTAGCCAGGGGGGGACCCAGTACTTC. Protein: CASSSQGGTQYF.

This clonotype was counted ten times or more. The chain joins TRBV29-1 to TRBJ1-1; D is uncertain. The V gene's germline CDR1 is SQVTM and CDR2 ANQGSEA. This CDR3 has 11 amino acids. V was clipped by 1 base and J by 10 bases, with 10 bases between them. The CDR3 here is CSVEVDRLAFF. The CDR3 bases are TGCAGCGTTGAAGTTGACCGTTTAGCTTTCTTT. The variable domain in full, completed from reference TRBV29-1 and TRBJ1-1, reads SAVISQKPSRDICQRGTSLTIQCQVDSQVTMMFWYRQQPGQSLTLIATANQGSEATYESGFVIDKFPISRPNLTFSTLTVSNMSPEDSSIYLCSVEVDRLAFFGQGTRLTVV.

This clonotype was detected many times. V is TRBV7-9 and J is TRBJ2-7; D is possibly TRBD2 (5 bases). With 1 base removed from V and 0 bases from J, the gap between germline ends came to 13 bases. This CDR3 has 16 residues. Germline CDR1 and CDR2: SEHNR and FQNEAQ (reference sequence). CDR3 sequence reads: CASSLGLARTSYEQYF. The CDR3 DNA reads as TGTGCCAGCAGCTTAGGCCTAGCTCGCACCTCCTACGAGCAGTACTTC. The complete variable domain, with remaining parts taken from reference TRBV7-9 and TRBJ2-7, reads DTGVSQNPRHKITKRGQNVTFRCDPISEHNRLYWYRQTLGQGPEFLTYFQNEAQLEKSRLLSDRFSAERPKGSFSTLEIQRTEQGDSAMYLCASSLGLARTSYEQYFGPGTRLTVT.

This clonotype was observed a single time. CDR3 bases: TGTGCCAGCAGCCGAGGACAGGTCGGGGATACGCAGTATTTT. This codes for CASSRGQVGDTQYF. This chain uses TRBV7-2 with TRBJ2-3, with TRBD1 identical over 7 bases. The junction had 8 bases not matched to a gene; V was cut back by 5 bases and J by 6 bases. The CDR3 extends over 14 amino acids. Per germline, CDR1 SGHTA and CDR2 FQGNSA. The full variable domain, rest sourced from reference TRBV7-2 and TRBJ2-3, is GAGVSQSPSNKVTEKGKDVELRCDPISGHTALYWYRQSLGQGLEFLIYFQGNSAPDKSGLPSDRFSAERTGGSVSTLTIQRTQQEDSAVYLCASSRGQVGDTQYFGPGTRLTVL.

The chain recombines TRBV18 with TRBJ2-7; D is perhaps TRBD1 (6 bases). The V gene's germline CDR1 is KGHSH and CDR2 LQKENI. Deletions cut 1 base from V and 2 bases from J, with 9 bases between. The CDR3 extends over 14 amino acids. The DNA of the CDR3 is TGTGCCAGCTCACCACTCCCAGGGGCCTACGAGCAGTACTTC. Translation: CASSPLPGAYEQYF.

This clonotype has only a few counts. V gene TRBV27 combines with J gene TRBJ1-6; the D gene is possibly TRBD1 (5 bases). This CDR3 spans 13 amino acids. The germline V gene encodes CDR1 MNHEY and CDR2 SMNVEV (reference sequence). V lost 2 bases and J 15 bases, leaving 14 bases between the germline ends. The CDR3 spells CASSLEAIRDLHF. The CDR3 bases are TGTGCCAGCAGTTTAGAAGCAATCAGGGACCTCCACTTT.

This clonotype has a count of ten or more. This chain uses TRBV20-1 with TRBJ1-5; D is ambiguous. Germline CDR1 is DFQATT and CDR2 is SNEGSKA (reference sequence). The CDR3 has 14 residues. V gave up 3 bases and J gave up 0 bases, with 9 bases separating them. The CDR3 DNA reads as TGCAGTGCTAGGGTGACGGATAGCAATCAGCCCCAGCATTTT. Protein product: CSARVTDSNQPQHF.